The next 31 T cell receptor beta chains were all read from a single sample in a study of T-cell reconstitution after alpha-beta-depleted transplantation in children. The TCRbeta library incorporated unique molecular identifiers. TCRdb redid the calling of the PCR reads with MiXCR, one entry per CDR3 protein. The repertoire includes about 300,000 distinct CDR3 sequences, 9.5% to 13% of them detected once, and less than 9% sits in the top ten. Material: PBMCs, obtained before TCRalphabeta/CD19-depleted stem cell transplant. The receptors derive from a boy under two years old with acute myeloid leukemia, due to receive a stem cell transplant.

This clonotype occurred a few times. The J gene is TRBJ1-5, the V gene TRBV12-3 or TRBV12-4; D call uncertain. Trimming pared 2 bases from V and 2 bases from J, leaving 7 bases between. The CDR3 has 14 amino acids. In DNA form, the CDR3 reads TGTGCCAGCAGTTTAAATTGGGGCAATCAGCCCCAGCATTTT. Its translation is CASSLNWGNQPQHF.

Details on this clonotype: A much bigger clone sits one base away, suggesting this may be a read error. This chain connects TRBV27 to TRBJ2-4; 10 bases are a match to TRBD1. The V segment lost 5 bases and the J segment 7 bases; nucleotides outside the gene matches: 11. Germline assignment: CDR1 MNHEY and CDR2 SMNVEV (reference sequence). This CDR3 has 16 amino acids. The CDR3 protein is CASSAPPGQGLNIQYF. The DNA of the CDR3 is TGTGCCAGCAGTGCCCCCCCGGGACAGGGGTTGAACATTCAGTACTTC.

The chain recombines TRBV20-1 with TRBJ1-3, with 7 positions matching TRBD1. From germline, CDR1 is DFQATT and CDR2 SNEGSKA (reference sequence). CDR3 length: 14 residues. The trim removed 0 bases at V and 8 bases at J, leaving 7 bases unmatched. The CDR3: CSARDPGGGDTIYF. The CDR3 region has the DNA TGCAGTGCTAGAGATCCAGGGGGAGGTGACACCATATATTTT.

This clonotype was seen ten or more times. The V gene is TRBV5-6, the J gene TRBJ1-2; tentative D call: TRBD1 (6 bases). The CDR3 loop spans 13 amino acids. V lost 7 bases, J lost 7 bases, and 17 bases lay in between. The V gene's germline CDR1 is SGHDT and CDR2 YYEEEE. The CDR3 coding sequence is TGTGCCAGCGCTCTTGGGGGCGGAGGTGGCTACACCTTC. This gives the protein CASALGGGGGYTF.

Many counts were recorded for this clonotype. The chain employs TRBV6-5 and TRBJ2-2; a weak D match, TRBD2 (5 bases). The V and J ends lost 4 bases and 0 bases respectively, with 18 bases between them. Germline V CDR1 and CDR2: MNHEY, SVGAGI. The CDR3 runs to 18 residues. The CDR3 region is CASSLDSRTYPNTGELFF. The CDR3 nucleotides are TGTGCCAGCAGTTTAGATTCTCGGACTTACCCGAACACCGGGGAGCTGTTTTTT.

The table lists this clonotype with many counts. The CDR3 is CASSPLASRGYNEQFF. DNA of the CDR3: TGCGCCAGCAGCCCACTAGCGTCGAGAGGCTACAATGAGCAGTTCTTC. The chain recombines TRBV5-1 with TRBJ2-1; 7 bases line up with TRBD2. V lost 4 bases and J lost 3; bases outside the gene matches: 10. Germline CDR1 SGHRS, CDR2 YFSETQ. The CDR3 is 16 amino acids.

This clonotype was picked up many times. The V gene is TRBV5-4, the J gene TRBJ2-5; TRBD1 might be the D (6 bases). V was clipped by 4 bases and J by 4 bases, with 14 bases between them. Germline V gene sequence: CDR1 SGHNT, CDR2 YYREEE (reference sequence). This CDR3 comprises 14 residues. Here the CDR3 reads CASSILQGSETQYF. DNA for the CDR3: TGTGCCAGCAGCATATTACAGGGATCAGAGACCCAGTACTTC.

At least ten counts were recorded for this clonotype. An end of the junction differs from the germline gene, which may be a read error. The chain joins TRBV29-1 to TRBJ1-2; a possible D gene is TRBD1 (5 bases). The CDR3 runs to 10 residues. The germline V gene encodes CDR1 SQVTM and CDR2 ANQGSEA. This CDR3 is CSVDTGTSAF. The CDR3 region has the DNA TGCAGCGTTGATACCGGGACGAGTGCCTTC. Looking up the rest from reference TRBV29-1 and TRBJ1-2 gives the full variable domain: SAVISQKPSRDICQRGTSLTIQCQVDSQVTMMFWYRQQPGQSLTLIATANQGSEATYESGFVIDKFPISRPNLTFSTLTVSNMSPEDSSIYLCSVDTGTSAFGSGTRLTVV.

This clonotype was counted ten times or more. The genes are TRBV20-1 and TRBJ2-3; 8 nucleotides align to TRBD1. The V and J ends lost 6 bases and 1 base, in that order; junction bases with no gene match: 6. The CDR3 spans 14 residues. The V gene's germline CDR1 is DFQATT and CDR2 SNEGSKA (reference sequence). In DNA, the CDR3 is TGCAGTGCCTTCCCGGGACAGGGCACAGATACGCAGTATTTT. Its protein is CSAFPGQGTDTQYF.

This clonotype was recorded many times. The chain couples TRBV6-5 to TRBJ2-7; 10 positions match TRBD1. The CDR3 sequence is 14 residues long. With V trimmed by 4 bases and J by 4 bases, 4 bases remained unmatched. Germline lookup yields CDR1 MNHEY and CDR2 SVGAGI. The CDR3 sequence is CASSSGQGFYEQYF. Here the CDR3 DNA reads TGTGCCAGCAGTTCGGGACAGGGGTTTTACGAGCAGTACTTC.

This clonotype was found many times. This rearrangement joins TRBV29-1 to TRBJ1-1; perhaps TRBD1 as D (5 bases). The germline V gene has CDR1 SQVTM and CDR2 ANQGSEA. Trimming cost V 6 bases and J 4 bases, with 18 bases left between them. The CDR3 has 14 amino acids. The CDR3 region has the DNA TGCAGCGTGGGCCGCCGGGGGGTTGGCACTGAAGCTTTCTTT. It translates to CSVGRRGVGTEAFF.

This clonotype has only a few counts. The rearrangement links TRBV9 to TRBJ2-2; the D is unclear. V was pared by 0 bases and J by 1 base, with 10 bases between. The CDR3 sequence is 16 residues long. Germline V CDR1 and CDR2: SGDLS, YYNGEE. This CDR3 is CASSVAGPKNTGELFF. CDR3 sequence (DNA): TGTGCCAGCAGCGTAGCTGGACCTAAGAACACCGGGGAGCTGTTTTTT. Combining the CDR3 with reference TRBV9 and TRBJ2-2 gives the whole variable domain DSGVTQTPKHLITATGQRVTLRCSPRSGDLSVYWYQQSLDQGLQFLIQYYNGEERAKGNILERFSAQQFPDLHSELNLSSLELGDSALYFCASSVAGPKNTGELFFGEGSRLTVL.

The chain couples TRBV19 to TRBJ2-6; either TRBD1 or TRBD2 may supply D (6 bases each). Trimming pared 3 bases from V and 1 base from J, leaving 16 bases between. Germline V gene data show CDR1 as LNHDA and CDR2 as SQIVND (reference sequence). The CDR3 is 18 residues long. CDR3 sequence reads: CASSIRGDWASGANVLTF. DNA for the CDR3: TGTGCCAGTAGTATTAGGGGGGATTGGGCGTCTGGGGCCAACGTCCTGACTTTC. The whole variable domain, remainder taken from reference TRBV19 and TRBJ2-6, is DGGITQSPKYLFRKEGQNVTLSCEQNLNHDAMYWYRQDPGQGLRLIYYSQIVNDFQKGDIAEGYSVSREKKESFPLTVTSAQKNPTAFYLCASSIRGDWASGANVLTFGAGSRLTVL.

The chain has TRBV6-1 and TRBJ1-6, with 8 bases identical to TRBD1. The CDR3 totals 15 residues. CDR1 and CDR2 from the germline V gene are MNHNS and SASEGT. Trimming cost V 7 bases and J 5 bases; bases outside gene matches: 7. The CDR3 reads CASNPDRGHNSPLHF. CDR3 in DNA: TGTGCCAGCAACCCCGACAGGGGCCATAATTCACCCCTCCACTTT.

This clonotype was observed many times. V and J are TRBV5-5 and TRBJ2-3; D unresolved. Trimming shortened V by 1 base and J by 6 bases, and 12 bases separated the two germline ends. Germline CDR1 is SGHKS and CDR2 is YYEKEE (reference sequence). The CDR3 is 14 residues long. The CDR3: CASSLHQYRDTQYF. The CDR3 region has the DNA TGTGCCAGCAGCTTGCACCAGTACCGGGATACGCAGTATTTT. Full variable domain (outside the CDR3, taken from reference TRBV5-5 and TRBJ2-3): DAGVTQSPTHLIKTRGQQVTLRCSPISGHKSVSWYQQVLGQGPQFIFQYYEKEERGRGNFPDRFSARQFPNYSSELNVNALLLGDSALYLCASSLHQYRDTQYFGPGTRLTVL.

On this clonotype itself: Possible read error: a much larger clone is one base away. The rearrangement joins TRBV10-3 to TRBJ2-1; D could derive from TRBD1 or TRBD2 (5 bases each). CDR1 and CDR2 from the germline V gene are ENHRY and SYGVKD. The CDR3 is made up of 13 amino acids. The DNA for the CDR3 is TGTGCCCTCAGTGTCGGGGACCACAATGAGCAGTTCTTC. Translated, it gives CALSVGDHNEQFF.

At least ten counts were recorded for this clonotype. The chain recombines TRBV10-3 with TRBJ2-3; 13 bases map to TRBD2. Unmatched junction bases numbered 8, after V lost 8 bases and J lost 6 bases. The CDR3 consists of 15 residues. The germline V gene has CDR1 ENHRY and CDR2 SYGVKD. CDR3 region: CAIGGLAGPADTQYF. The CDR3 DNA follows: TGTGCCATCGGGGGACTAGCGGGGCCCGCGGATACGCAGTATTTT.

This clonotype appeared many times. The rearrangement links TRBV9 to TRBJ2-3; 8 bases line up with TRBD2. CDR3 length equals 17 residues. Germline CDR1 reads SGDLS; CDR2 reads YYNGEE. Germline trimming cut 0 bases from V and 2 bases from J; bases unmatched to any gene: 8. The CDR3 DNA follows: TGTGCCAGCAGCGTAGGATTTGCTAGCGGGCCCACAGATACGCAGTATTTT. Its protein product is CASSVGFASGPTDTQYF.

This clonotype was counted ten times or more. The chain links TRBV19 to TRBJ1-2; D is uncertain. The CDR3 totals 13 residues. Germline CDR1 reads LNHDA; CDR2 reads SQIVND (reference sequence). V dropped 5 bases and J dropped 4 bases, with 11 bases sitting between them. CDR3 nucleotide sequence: TGTGCCAGTAGTTCGCGAGACACCTATGGCTACACCTTC. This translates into CASSSRDTYGYTF.

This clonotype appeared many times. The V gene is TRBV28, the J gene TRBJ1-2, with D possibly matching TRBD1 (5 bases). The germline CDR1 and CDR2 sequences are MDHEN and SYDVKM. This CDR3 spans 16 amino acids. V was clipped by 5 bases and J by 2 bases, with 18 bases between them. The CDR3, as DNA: TGTGCCAGCAGTAACTCCCTGGGACTTAAGAACTATGGCTACACCTTC. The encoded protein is CASSNSLGLKNYGYTF.

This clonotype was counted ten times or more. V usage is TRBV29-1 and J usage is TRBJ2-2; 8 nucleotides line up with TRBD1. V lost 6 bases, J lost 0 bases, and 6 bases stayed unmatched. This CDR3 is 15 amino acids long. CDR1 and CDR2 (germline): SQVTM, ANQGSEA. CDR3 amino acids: CSVRQGNANTGELFF. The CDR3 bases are TGCAGCGTCCGACAGGGGAACGCGAACACCGGGGAGCTGTTTTTT.

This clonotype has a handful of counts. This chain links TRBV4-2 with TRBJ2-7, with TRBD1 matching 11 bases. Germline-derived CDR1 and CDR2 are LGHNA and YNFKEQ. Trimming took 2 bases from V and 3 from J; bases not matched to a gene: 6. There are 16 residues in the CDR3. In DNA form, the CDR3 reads TGTGCCAGCAGCCAAATTCTCGGGACAGGGGGCTACGAGCAGTACTTC. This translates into CASSQILGTGGYEQYF.

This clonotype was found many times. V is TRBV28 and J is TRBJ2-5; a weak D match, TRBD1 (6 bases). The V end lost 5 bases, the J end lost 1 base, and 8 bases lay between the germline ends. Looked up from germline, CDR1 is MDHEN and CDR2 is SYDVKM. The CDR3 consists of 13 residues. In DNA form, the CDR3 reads TGTGCCAGCAGTCGACAGGTCCAAGAGACCCAGTACTTC. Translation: CASSRQVQETQYF.

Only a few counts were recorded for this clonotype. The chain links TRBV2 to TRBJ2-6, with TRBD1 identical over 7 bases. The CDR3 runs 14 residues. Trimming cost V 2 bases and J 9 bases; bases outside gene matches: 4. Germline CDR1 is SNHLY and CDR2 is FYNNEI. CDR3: CASSERTGGNVLTF. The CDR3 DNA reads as TGTGCCAGCAGTGAAAGGACAGGCGGCAACGTCCTGACTTTC.

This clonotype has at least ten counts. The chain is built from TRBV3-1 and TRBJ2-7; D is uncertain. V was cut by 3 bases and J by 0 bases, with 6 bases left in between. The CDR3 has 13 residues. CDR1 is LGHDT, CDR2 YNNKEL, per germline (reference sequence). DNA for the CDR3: TGTGCCAGCAGCCACCCGAGCTCCTACGAGCAGTACTTC. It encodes CASSHPSSYEQYF.

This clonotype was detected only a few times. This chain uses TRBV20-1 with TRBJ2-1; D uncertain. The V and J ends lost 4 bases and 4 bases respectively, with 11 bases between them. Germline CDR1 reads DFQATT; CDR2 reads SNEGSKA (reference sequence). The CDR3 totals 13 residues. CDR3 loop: CSATPPSYNEQFF. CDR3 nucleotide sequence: TGCAGTGCTACGCCCCCCTCATACAATGAGCAGTTCTTC.

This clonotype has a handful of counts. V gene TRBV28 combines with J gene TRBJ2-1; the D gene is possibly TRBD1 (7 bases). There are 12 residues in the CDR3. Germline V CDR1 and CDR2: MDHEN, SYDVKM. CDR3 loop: CEVRGVYNEQFF. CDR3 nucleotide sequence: TGTGAAGTCAGGGGGGTTTACAATGAGCAGTTCTTC.

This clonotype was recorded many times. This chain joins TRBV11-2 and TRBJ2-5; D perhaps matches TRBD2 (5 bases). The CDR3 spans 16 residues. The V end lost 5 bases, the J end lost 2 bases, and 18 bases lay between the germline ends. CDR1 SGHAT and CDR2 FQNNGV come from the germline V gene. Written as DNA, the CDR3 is TGTGCCAGCAGCCCTAGTCTTGGGAGCACACAAGAGACCCAGTACTTC. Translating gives CASSPSLGSTQETQYF.

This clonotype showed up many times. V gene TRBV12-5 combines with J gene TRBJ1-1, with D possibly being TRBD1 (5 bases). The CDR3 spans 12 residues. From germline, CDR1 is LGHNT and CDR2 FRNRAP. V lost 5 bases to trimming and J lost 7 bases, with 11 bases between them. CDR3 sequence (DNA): TGTGCTAGTGGTCCGGGACGGTATGAAGCTTTCTTT. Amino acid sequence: CASGPGRYEAFF.

The chain's CDR3 is CASSLGLTTDTQYF. The CDR3 nucleotides read TGCGCCAGCAGCTTGGGTCTAACCACAGATACGCAGTATTTT. The chain uses TRBV5-1 and TRBJ2-3; no definite D call. The CDR3 is made up of 14 amino acids. V dropped 0 bases and J dropped 2 bases, with 7 bases sitting between them. In germline, CDR1 is SGHRS, CDR2 YFSETQ.

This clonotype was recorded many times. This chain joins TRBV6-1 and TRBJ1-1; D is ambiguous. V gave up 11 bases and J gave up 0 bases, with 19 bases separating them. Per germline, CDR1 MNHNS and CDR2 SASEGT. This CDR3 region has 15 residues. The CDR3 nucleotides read TGTGCCGCCGAAAGGAACCCAGAAATGAACACTGAAGCTTTCTTT. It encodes CAAERNPEMNTEAFF.